Each of the 20 T cell receptor beta chains below was sequenced from the same sample in a study of T cells in Graves' hyperthyroidism and ophthalmopathy. Amplification yielded TCR beta CDR3 regions, with RNA transcripts as the source. The HTBI primer set drove a first-round RT-PCR of the TCR CDR3. Via MiXCR, TCRdb re-called the multiplex PCR reads, giving one row per CDR3 protein. This sample has about 420,000 distinct CDR3 sequences; 15% to 19% occur once, and the top ten carry roughly 13%. The sequenced sample consisted of blood. The receptor set was obtained from a woman younger than 30 with Graves' hyperthyroidism.

This clonotype was recorded a few times. The rearrangement links TRBV4-3 to TRBJ2-7, with D hard to call. From germline, CDR1 is LGHNA and CDR2 YSLEER. Between the trimmed V and J ends, which lost 1 base and 3 bases, there was a span of 13 bases. The CDR3 covers 15 residues. The CDR3 loop reads CASSQGWSDGYEQYF. CDR3 nucleotides: TGCGCCAGCAGCCAAGGTTGGTCGGACGGCTACGAGCAGTACTTC.

This clonotype has only a few counts. The rearrangement uses TRBV7-9 and TRBJ1-4; D gene unclear. The germline V gene has CDR1 SEHNR and CDR2 FQNEAQ (reference sequence). V shed 5 bases and J shed 2 bases, with 18 bases lying between them. The CDR3 length is 17 residues. CDR3 loop: CASSGGHGDPTNEKLFF. CDR3 nucleotide sequence: TGTGCCAGCAGCGGAGGCCACGGAGACCCGACTAATGAAAAACTGTTTTTT.

The sample holds many counts of this clonotype. The rearrangement joins TRBV20-1 to TRBJ2-5; 13 nucleotides align to TRBD2. This CDR3 region has 16 residues. The ends lost 4 bases at V and 4 bases at J; junction bases unmatched: 9. CDR1 is DFQATT, CDR2 SNEGSKA, per germline (reference sequence). In DNA form, the CDR3 reads TGCAGTGCTACGTATACTAGCGGGAGGGCTCGAGAGACCCAGTACTTC. Encoded protein: CSATYTSGRARETQYF.

This chain links TRBV6-1 with TRBJ1-2; 8 nucleotides agree with TRBD1. The germline V gene encodes CDR1 MNHNS and CDR2 SASEGT. J was trimmed by 5 bases and V by 1 base; bases with no gene match: 6. This CDR3 region has 15 residues. CDR3 bases: TGTGCCAGCAGTGAAGTTGGACAGGGACGGTATGGCTACACCTTC. This sequence encodes CASSEVGQGRYGYTF.

This chain connects TRBV7-9 to TRBJ2-1; D call uncertain. The CDR3 contains 14 residues. Deletions cut 5 bases from V and 3 bases from J, with 11 bases between. The V gene's germline CDR1 is SEHNR and CDR2 FQNEAQ (reference sequence). CDR3 DNA: TGTGCCAGCAGCCCACAGATGATCTACAATGAGCAGTTCTTC. As protein: CASSPQMIYNEQFF.

This clonotype has more than one count but fewer than ten. This rearrangement joins TRBV24-1 to TRBJ2-5; the D is unclear. V was clipped by 0 bases and J by 3 bases, with 10 bases between them. CDR3 size: 15 residues. Germline CDR1 is KGHDR and CDR2 is SFDVKD. CDR3 DNA sequence: TGTGCCACCAGTGATTTGGGGCACGAGAAAGAGACCCAGTACTTC. Translating it yields CATSDLGHEKETQYF.

In its sample, this clonotype was seen a few times. The chain combines TRBV7-3 with TRBJ2-2, with 9 bases aligning to TRBD1. The J segment lost 3 bases and the V segment lost 0 bases, leaving 5 bases of the junction unmatched. The germline gives CDR1 SGHTA, CDR2 FQGTGA. The CDR3 loop spans 17 amino acids. Written as DNA, the CDR3 is TGTGCCAGCAGCTTAACTACAGGGGGCGTCTACACCGGGGAGCTGTTTTTT. Its protein product is CASSLTTGGVYTGELFF. The variable domain in full, completed from reference TRBV7-3 and TRBJ2-2, reads GAGVSQTPSNKVTEKGKYVELRCDPISGHTALYWYRQSLGQGPEFLIYFQGTGAADDSGLPNDRFFAVRPEGSVSTLKIQRTERGDSAVYLCASSLTTGGVYTGELFFGEGSRLTVL.

This clonotype was recorded once. A much larger clone sits a single nucleotide away, making a read error possible. This chain uses TRBV11-2 with TRBJ2-1; TRBD2 might be the D (6 bases). CDR1 SGHAT and CDR2 FQNNGV come from the germline V gene. CDR3 length equals 14 residues. CDR3: CASSESGSSNVQFF. DNA for the CDR3: TGTGCCAGCAGTGAGAGCGGGTCTAGCAATGTGCAGTTCTTC.

This clonotype showed up many times. V is TRBV20-1 and J is TRBJ2-5; D not certain. The CDR3 runs 15 residues. The V gene's germline CDR1 is DFQATT and CDR2 SNEGSKA (reference sequence). Trimming pared 1 base from V and 5 bases from J, leaving 17 bases between. CDR3 protein: CSARVWPNQLETQYF. CDR3 nucleotides: TGCAGTGCTAGAGTTTGGCCAAATCAACTGGAGACCCAGTACTTC.

In its sample, this clonotype was seen a few times. Here the CDR3 reads CSARLAGGELFF. CDR3 nucleotides: TGCAGTGCTAGACTAGCTGGCGGGGAGCTGTTTTTT. The chain carries TRBV20-1 and TRBJ2-2; weak D call: TRBD2 (5 bases). The CDR3 has 12 amino acids. With 2 bases removed from V and 7 bases from J, the gap between germline ends came to 8 bases. Germline CDR1 DFQATT, CDR2 SNEGSKA (reference sequence).

There are many counts of this clonotype. The chain is built from TRBV18 and TRBJ2-7, with TRBD1 identical over 7 bases. The CDR3 runs 14 residues. The germline V gene has CDR1 KGHSH and CDR2 LQKENI. J was trimmed by 2 bases and V by 5 bases; bases with no gene match: 6. The CDR3 here is CASSARDRPYEQYF. The CDR3 nucleotides read TGTGCCAGCTCAGCTAGGGACAGACCCTACGAGCAGTACTTC.

The chain joins TRBV6-5 to TRBJ2-7, with D unclear. Germline CDR1 MNHEY, CDR2 SVGAGI. The CDR3 loop spans 13 amino acids. V was shortened by 2 bases and J by 3 bases, with 8 bases between the two germline ends. In DNA form, the CDR3 reads TGTGCCAGCAGTTACGGGCGGTACTACGAGCAGTACTTC. Encoded protein: CASSYGRYYEQYF.

This sequence joins TRBV7-9 and TRBJ2-2, with 10 bases identical to TRBD2. In germline, CDR1 is SEHNR, CDR2 FQNEAQ (reference sequence). This CDR3 is 18 amino acids long. Germline trimming cut 5 bases from V and 1 base from J; bases unmatched to any gene: 10. The CDR3 nucleotides are TGTGCCAGCAGCCCCCGGACTAGCGGCCTGGGGAACACCGGGGAGCTGTTTTTT. Residues: CASSPRTSGLGNTGELFF.

This clonotype was recorded a few times. This sequence joins TRBV24-1 and TRBJ2-3, with a possible D match to TRBD1 (5 bases). The V end lost 3 bases, the J end lost 0 bases, and 12 bases lay between the germline ends. Germline loops: CDR1 KGHDR, CDR2 SFDVKD. This CDR3 comprises 16 residues. The CDR3 DNA is TGTGCCACCAGTGATCACAGGCAATCTAGCACAGATACGCAGTATTTT. As protein: CATSDHRQSSTDTQYF.

This clonotype has a count of ten or more. The chain recombines TRBV12-3 or TRBV12-4 with TRBJ2-2; D may be TRBD1 (6 bases). This CDR3 is built from 15 residues. V lost 5 bases and J 6 bases, leaving 16 bases between the germline ends. The CDR3 protein is CASSLHKQGAGELFF. The CDR3 DNA reads TGTGCCAGCAGTCTCCACAAACAGGGAGCCGGGGAGCTGTTTTTT.

This clonotype has only a few counts. This chain joins TRBV27 and TRBJ2-5; D is undetermined. Trimming removed 4 bases at V and 14 bases at J, with 20 bases between. Germline CDR1 and CDR2: MNHEY and SMNVEV (reference sequence). The CDR3 totals 13 residues. The CDR3 sequence is CASSSTTSLSPYF. DNA for the CDR3: TGTGCCAGCAGTTCCACGACAAGTCTGTCTCCTTACTTC.

This clonotype occurred many times. The chain combines TRBV12-3 or TRBV12-4 with TRBJ2-1, with D possibly being TRBD1 (5 bases). The CDR3 is made up of 15 amino acids. V was shortened by 4 bases and J by 0 bases, with 10 bases between the two germline ends. CDR3 protein: CASSSRQISYNEQFF. CDR3 coding DNA: TGTGCCAGCAGTTCCCGACAGATCTCCTACAATGAGCAGTTCTTC.

This clonotype appeared many times. The rearrangement links TRBV6-1 to TRBJ2-5; either TRBD1 or TRBD2 may fit D (5 bases each). The germline CDR1 and CDR2 sequences are MNHNS and SASEGT. Trimming cost V 3 bases and J 2 bases, with 13 bases left between them. The CDR3 is 15 amino acids. CDR3 protein: CASSDHGEGQETQYF. CDR3 DNA: TGTGCCAGCAGTGACCATGGTGAGGGGCAAGAGACCCAGTACTTC.

This clonotype occurred many times. The V call is TRBV20-1, the J call TRBJ1-1; unclear D gene. Looked up from germline, CDR1 is DFQATT and CDR2 is SNEGSKA (reference sequence). The CDR3 has 14 amino acids. V was shortened by 4 bases and J by 0 bases, with 12 bases between the two germline ends. DNA for the CDR3: TGCAGTGCTATAATTCCCCCTCTGAACACTGAAGCTTTCTTT. It specifies CSAIIPPLNTEAFF.

Ten or more counts support this clonotype. The chain carries TRBV6-1 and TRBJ1-5; D possibly corresponds to TRBD1 (5 bases). V gave up 5 bases and J gave up 4 bases, with 12 bases separating them. CDR3 length: 14 amino acids. Germline V gene sequence: CDR1 MNHNS, CDR2 SASEGT. CDR3 nucleotides: TGTGCCAGCAGTCCGGGACTTGGAAATCAGCCCCAGCATTTT. It encodes CASSPGLGNQPQHF.